These T cell receptor beta chains were read from a single sample in a study of technical replicates of blood from a handful of donors. Some clones are missing from TCRdb's copy, which holds only in-frame ones; the method was immunoSEQ multiplex PCR. The table records approximately 99,000 clones, approximately 96% of them present only once. Material for sequencing was T cells isolated from PBMCs. All receptors derive from a human donor in good health. CDR3s leave out the opening cysteine and the closing phenylalanine or tryptophan.

j_call,v_call,cdr3_aa
TRBJ1-1,TRBV29-1,SVEGAGYSMNTEAF
TRBJ1-5,TRBV5-6,ASSNLRGSNQPQH
TRBJ2-5,TRBV5-1,ASSLIFTKETQY
TRBJ1-2,TRBV11-1,ASSPLGQNYGYT
TRBJ2-1,TRBV6-1,ASTSSGTGSQF
TRBJ2-7,TRBV5-1,ASSLYRGHMTEAYEQY
TRBJ1-4,TRBV5-4,ASSFPAGSEKLF
TRBJ2-3,TRBV6-4,ASSTTSGSTDTQY
TRBJ1-3,TRBV12-5,ASAWGLFSGNTIY
TRBJ2-7,TRBV9,ASSDRDRDYEQY
TRBJ2-5,TRBV18,ASSRDYQETQY
TRBJ2-1,TRBV10-3,AISGTSSEQF
TRBJ2-7,TRBV7-9,ASTSSGPEQY
TRBJ2-1,TRBV7-2,ASSLGLVNEQF
TRBJ2-2,TRBV9,ASSTGQTSTGELF
TRBJ1-2,TRBV14,ASSQFALPYGYT
TRBJ2-2,TRBV4-1,ASSRNIAGSNTGELF
TRBJ2-7,TRBV7-9,ASSSPYEQY
TRBJ2-3,TRBV14,ASSQDFRSSTDTQY
TRBJ2-1,TRBV10-1,ASSPGLAFGNEQF
TRBJ2-1,TRBV5-5,ASSTGTINEQF